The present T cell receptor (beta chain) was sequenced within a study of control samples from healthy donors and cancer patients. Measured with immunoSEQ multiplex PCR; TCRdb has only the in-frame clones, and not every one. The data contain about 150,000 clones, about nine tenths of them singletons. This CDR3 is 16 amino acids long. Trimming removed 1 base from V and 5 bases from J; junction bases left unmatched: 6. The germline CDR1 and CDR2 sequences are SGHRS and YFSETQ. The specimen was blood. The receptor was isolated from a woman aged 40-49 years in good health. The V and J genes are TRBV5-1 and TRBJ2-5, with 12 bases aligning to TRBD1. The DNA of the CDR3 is TGCGCCAGCAGCTTGCTTGGGACAGGGGGCTTGGAGACCCAGTACTTC. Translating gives CASSLLGTGGLETQYF.